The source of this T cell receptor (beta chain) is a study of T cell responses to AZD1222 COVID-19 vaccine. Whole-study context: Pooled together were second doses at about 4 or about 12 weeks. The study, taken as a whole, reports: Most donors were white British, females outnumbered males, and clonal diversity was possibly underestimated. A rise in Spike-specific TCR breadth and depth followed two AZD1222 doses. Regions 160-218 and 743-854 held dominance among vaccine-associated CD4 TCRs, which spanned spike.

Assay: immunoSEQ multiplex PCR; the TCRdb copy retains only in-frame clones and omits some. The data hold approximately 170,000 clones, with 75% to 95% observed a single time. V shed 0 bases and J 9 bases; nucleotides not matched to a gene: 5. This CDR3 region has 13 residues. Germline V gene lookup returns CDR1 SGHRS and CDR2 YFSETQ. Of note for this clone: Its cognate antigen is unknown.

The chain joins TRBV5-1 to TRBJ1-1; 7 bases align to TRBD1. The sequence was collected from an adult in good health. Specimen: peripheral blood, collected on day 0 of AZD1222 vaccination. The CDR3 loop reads CASSLGQGGQAFF. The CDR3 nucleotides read TGCGCCAGCAGCTTGGGACAGGGTGGGCAAGCTTTCTTT.